What follows are 28 T cell receptor beta chains derived from one specimen sequenced in a study of blood T cell repertoires in COVID-19 (TCRdb year 2020). Library generation was performed with the immunoSEQ multiplex PCR assay. As stored in TCRdb, this immuneACCESS dataset retains in-frame rearrangements with V and J assigned. A fraction of the clones does not appear; measured against another copy, unresolved V genes explain less than half of the discrepancy, and the remainder lacks a known reason. The sample table lists roughly 68,000 clones, roughly 82% of them with a count of one. 15% to 20% of the sample is held by the ten biggest clonotypes. The specimen sequenced was peripheral blood. Receptors originate from a man older than 75 with active COVID-19.

This clone has a single count. The J gene is TRBJ2-1, the V gene TRBV6-5; D remains unclear. CDR3 length: 11 amino acids. CDR1 MNHEY and CDR2 SVGAGI come from the germline V gene. Trimming shortened V by 11 bases and J by 8 bases, and 13 bases separated the two germline ends. Written as DNA, the CDR3 is TGTGCCGGAAAAACTGAGGATGAGCAGTTCTTC. It specifies CAGKTEDEQFF.

This rearrangement joins TRBV27 to TRBJ2-6; D may be TRBD2 (7 bases). V gave up 1 base and J gave up 2 bases, with 15 bases separating them. The CDR3 runs to 18 residues. The germline V gene encodes CDR1 MNHEY and CDR2 SMNVEV (reference sequence). The CDR3 DNA is TGTGCCAGCAGTTTATTGGGGGGGACAAGGGCTGGGGCCAACGTCCTGACTTTC. Residues: CASSLLGGTRAGANVLTF.

The chain employs TRBV4-3 and TRBJ2-5, with D perhaps matching TRBD2 (6 bases). V was shortened by 4 bases and J by 2 bases, with 8 bases between the two germline ends. CDR3 length: 13 amino acids. Germline assignment: CDR1 LGHNA and CDR2 YSLEER. CDR3 sequence (DNA): TGCGCCAGCAGCCTCGGACTACAAGAGACCCAGTACTTC. Translated: CASSLGLQETQYF.

The gene calls are TRBV7-9 and TRBJ2-5; the D is unclear. V was trimmed by 1 base and J by 5 bases, leaving 8 bases between them. CDR1 SEHNR and CDR2 FQNEAQ come from the germline V gene (reference sequence). This CDR3 is built from 13 residues. The CDR3 protein is CASSLGAAETQYF. The CDR3 bases are TGTGCCAGCAGCTTAGGTGCGGCCGAGACCCAGTACTTC.

This sequence joins TRBV5-4 and TRBJ2-3; D is ambiguous. V was cut by 3 bases and J by 5 bases, with 4 bases left in between. The germline gives CDR1 SGHNT, CDR2 YYREEE (reference sequence). The CDR3 totals 11 residues. The CDR3 region has the DNA TGTGCCAGCAGCTCCCAAGATACGCAGTATTTT. This translates into CASSSQDTQYF.

The chain links TRBV14 to TRBJ2-3; D is possibly TRBD1 (5 bases). The CDR3 runs 14 residues. The V end was cut by 2 bases, the J end by 3 bases, with 9 bases between. Germline V gives CDR1 SGHDN, CDR2 FVKESK. The CDR3 sequence: CASSQQGRTDTQYF. DNA of the CDR3: TGTGCCAGCAGCCAACAGGGAAGAACAGATACGCAGTATTTT.

The J gene is TRBJ2-7, the V gene TRBV27; D is perhaps TRBD2 (7 bases). The V gene's germline CDR1 is MNHEY and CDR2 SMNVEV (reference sequence). Trimming removed 5 bases at V and 2 bases at J, with 19 bases between. CDR3 length: 16 amino acids. The CDR3 sequence is CASSPIGRTETYEQYF. The CDR3 coding sequence is TGTGCCAGCAGTCCAATCGGGAGGACAGAAACCTACGAGCAGTACTTC.

The J gene is TRBJ1-5, the V gene TRBV19; D uncertain. The CDR3 length is 14 residues. Germline CDR1 LNHDA, CDR2 SQIVND (reference sequence). V lost 0 bases and J lost 6, with 9 bases in between. The CDR3 bases are TGTGCCAGTAGTATAGATTCCGGGGTTCAGCCCCAGCATTTT. This encodes CASSIDSGVQPQHF.

V and J are TRBV7-8 and TRBJ2-7, with D uncertain. Germline V lookup: CDR1 SGHVS, CDR2 FQNEAQ. The V and J ends lost 1 base and 3 bases respectively, with 7 bases between them. This CDR3 is 13 amino acids long. In DNA form, the CDR3 reads TGTGCCAGCAGCTTAGGACACTTCTACGAGCAGTACTTC. Its protein product is CASSLGHFYEQYF.

The chain couples TRBV5-1 to TRBJ2-5; the D is unclear. Germline loops: CDR1 SGHRS, CDR2 YFSETQ. This CDR3 has 13 amino acids. Trimming stripped 4 bases from V and 4 bases from J, with 11 bases between. CDR3 loop: CASSAAPPETQYF. DNA of the CDR3: TGCGCCAGCAGCGCGGCACCACCAGAGACCCAGTACTTC. The full variable domain, its missing parts supplied by reference TRBV5-1 and TRBJ2-5, is KAGVTQTPRYLIKTRGQQVTLSCSPISGHRSVSWYQQTPGQGLQFLFEYFSETQRNKGNFPGRFSGRQFSNSRSEMNVSTLELGDSALYLCASSAAPPETQYFGPGTRLLVL.

Here the CDR3 DNA reads TGCGCCAGCAGCGCTGGTAGGTGGGACAGGATCTACAATGAGCAGTTCTTC. Protein sequence: CASSAGRWDRIYNEQFF. This sequence joins TRBV10-1 and TRBJ2-1; TRBD1 matches at 8 bases. This CDR3 comprises 17 residues. V was clipped by 6 bases and J by 3 bases; unmatched bases: 13. The V gene's germline CDR1 is WNHNN and CDR2 SYGVQD (reference sequence).

V usage is TRBV7-6 and J usage is TRBJ2-5, with TRBD1 identical over 12 bases. The trim removed 6 bases at V and 5 bases at J, leaving 7 bases unmatched. This CDR3 spans 15 amino acids. Germline loops: CDR1 SGHVS, CDR2 FNYEAQ. The CDR3 sequence: CASRGGTGGVETQYF. DNA of the CDR3: TGTGCCAGCAGGGGAGGGACAGGGGGCGTGGAGACCCAGTACTTC.

The rearrangement joins TRBV20-1 to TRBJ2-7; D not certain. The germline V and J ends were trimmed by 7 bases and 0 bases, with 7 bases remaining between them. This CDR3 comprises 11 residues. Per germline, CDR1 DFQATT and CDR2 SNEGSKA (reference sequence). Here the CDR3 reads CSVFNSYEQYF. In DNA, the CDR3 is TGCAGTGTGTTTAACTCCTACGAGCAGTACTTC.

The chain couples TRBV6-4 to TRBJ2-3, with D tentatively TRBD1 (6 bases). Germline CDR1 and CDR2: MRHNA and SNTAGT. The V gene lost 2 bases and the J gene lost 8 bases, with 44 bases spanning the gap. CDR3 length: 24 residues. CDR3 residues: CASSDDARDISPQRQYLGSGTQYF. CDR3 in DNA: TGTGCCAGCAGTGACGATGCCCGGGACATCTCCCCCCAAAGGCAGTATCTCGGTTCAGGTACGCAGTATTTT.

The chain uses TRBV6-4 and TRBJ2-1; TRBD2 matches 13 bases. This CDR3 is 15 amino acids long. V was clipped by 5 bases and J by 5 bases; unmatched bases: 3. Germline lookup yields CDR1 MRHNA and CDR2 SNTAGT. CDR3 coding DNA: TGTGCCAGCAGTCCGGGACTAGCGGGAAACAATGAGCAGTTCTTC. It encodes CASSPGLAGNNEQFF.

J is TRBJ2-1 and V is TRBV9, with TRBD2 matching over 13 bases. Trimming cost V 4 bases and J 6 bases; bases outside gene matches: 7. The CDR3 loop spans 16 amino acids. Per the germline V gene, CDR1 is SGDLS and CDR2 is YYNGEE. The CDR3 nucleotides read TGTGCCAGCAGCTCACGGACTAGCGGGGGATCCAATGAGCAGTTCTTC. Amino acids: CASSSRTSGGSNEQFF.

The rearrangement joins TRBV3-1 (or the pseudogene TRBV3-2) to TRBJ1-4, with 8 bases lining up with TRBD1. Germline lookup yields CDR1 LGHDT and CDR2 YNNKEL (reference sequence). The length of the CDR3 is 20 residues. V lost 0 bases, J lost 1 base, and 13 bases stayed unmatched. The CDR3: CASSQDVSQGAFRTNEKLFF. CDR3 DNA sequence: TGTGCCAGCAGCCAAGATGTGAGCCAGGGGGCATTTAGAACTAATGAAAAACTGTTTTTT.

The chain recombines TRBV4-2 with TRBJ2-1; TRBD1 matches 7 bases. This CDR3 spans 16 amino acids. CDR1 and CDR2 (germline): LGHNA, YNFKEQ. With V trimmed by 1 base and J by 9 bases, 12 bases remained unmatched. The CDR3 DNA reads as TGTGCCAGCAGCCAAGGTTCCCAGGGGGTTATGAGTGAGCAGTTCTTC. Its translation is CASSQGSQGVMSEQFF.

The V call is TRBV5-1, the J call TRBJ2-7; D might be TRBD1 (6 bases). Trimming pared 3 bases from V and 6 bases from J, leaving 16 bases between. The CDR3 length is 14 residues. Germline V gene sequence: CDR1 SGHRS, CDR2 YFSETQ. The CDR3, as DNA: TGCGCCAGCAGCTCGGTAGTATCAGGGGTCGAGCAGTACTTC. It codes for CASSSVVSGVEQYF.

The gene calls are TRBV28 and TRBJ2-5; 9 bases match TRBD1. The J segment lost 5 bases and the V segment lost 8 bases, leaving 9 bases of the junction unmatched. The CDR3 runs to 14 residues. Germline lookup yields CDR1 MDHEN and CDR2 SYDVKM. For the CDR3, the DNA is TGTGCCAGCGAATCTCCGGGACAGGGCGAGACCCAGTACTTC. It encodes CASESPGQGETQYF.

The rearrangement uses TRBV28 and TRBJ2-3, with TRBD2 matching over 7 bases. CDR3 length: 16 residues. V lost 7 bases to trimming and J lost 2 bases; unmatched junction nucleotides: 12. Germline V CDR1 and CDR2: MDHEN, SYDVKM. The CDR3: CASTRSGGRNTDTQYF. The CDR3, as DNA: TGTGCCAGCACTCGAAGCGGCGGGAGAAACACAGATACGCAGTATTTT.

The chain is built from TRBV7-8 and TRBJ2-7, with 8 bases matching TRBD2. With 6 bases clipped from V and 6 bases from J, the junction kept 7 bases outside the gene matches. Germline CDR1 and CDR2: SGHVS and FQNEAQ. CDR3 length: 13 amino acids. The CDR3 DNA is TGTGCCAGCAGTACTGGGACTAGGTCCGAGCAGTACTTC. Translating gives CASSTGTRSEQYF. The variable domain in full, with the rest retrieved from reference TRBV7-8 and TRBJ2-7, is GAGVSQSPRYKVAKRGQDVALRCDPISGHVSLFWYQQALGQGPEFLTYFQNEAQLDKSGLPSDRFFAERPEGSVSTLKIQRTQQEDSAVYLCASSTGTRSEQYFGPGTRLTVT.

This chain connects TRBV13 to TRBJ2-5, with 9 bases lining up with TRBD2. The trim removed 3 bases at V and 6 bases at J, leaving 5 bases unmatched. There are 14 residues in the CDR3. Germline V gene data show CDR1 as PRHDT and CDR2 as FYEKMQ (reference sequence). The DNA of the CDR3 is TGTGCCAGCAGCTTGAGAAGCGGGGGGAAGACCCAGTACTTC. Translation gives CASSLRSGGKTQYF.

The V call is TRBV2, the J call TRBJ1-2, with D hard to call. V was trimmed by 5 bases and J by 2 bases, leaving 12 bases between them. Germline CDR1 is SNHLY and CDR2 is FYNNEI. The CDR3 spans 14 residues. CDR3 amino acids: CASSSVGRNYGYTF. The CDR3 region has the DNA TGTGCCAGCAGTTCAGTTGGCAGGAACTATGGCTACACCTTC.

CDR3 DNA: TGTGCCAGCTCATCACGGACTAGCGGGAGCTTCCTCACAGATACGCAGTATTTT. It codes for CASSSRTSGSFLTDTQYF. The genes are TRBV18 and TRBJ2-3; TRBD2 matches 13 bases. V shed 5 bases, J shed 2 bases, and the junction held 10 bases outside the gene matches. This CDR3 contains 18 residues. CDR1 and CDR2 (germline): KGHSH, LQKENI.

The chain employs TRBV19 and TRBJ2-7, with 7 bases aligning to TRBD1. The V segment lost 8 bases and the J segment 5 bases; nucleotides outside the gene matches: 15. This CDR3 is 15 amino acids long. Per germline, CDR1 LNHDA and CDR2 SQIVND (reference sequence). In DNA form, the CDR3 reads TGTGCCAGTCGAACCAGCTGGACAGGTGTCAACGAGCAGTACTTC. Amino acids: CASRTSWTGVNEQYF.

The chain carries TRBV5-1 and TRBJ2-3; possibly TRBD2 for D (6 bases). The CDR3 covers 15 residues. V was shortened by 0 bases and J by 1 base, with 9 bases between the two germline ends. Germline V gene data show CDR1 as SGHRS and CDR2 as YFSETQ. The CDR3 coding sequence is TGCGCCAGCAGCTTGGTTGGAGGGGGCACAGATACGCAGTATTTT. It yields the protein CASSLVGGGTDTQYF.

The V and J genes are TRBV2 and TRBJ2-1; 8 bases agree with TRBD1. The CDR3 runs 15 residues. V gave up 6 bases and J gave up 6 bases; unmatched junction bases: 10. CDR1 SNHLY and CDR2 FYNNEI come from the germline V gene. The CDR3 protein is CASRATGAQVNEQFF. The CDR3, as DNA: TGTGCCAGCAGGGCGACAGGGGCCCAAGTCAATGAGCAGTTCTTC. Using reference TRBV2 and TRBJ2-1 for the parts outside the CDR3, the full variable domain is EPEVTQTPSHQVTQMGQEVILRCVPISNHLYFYWYRQILGQKVEFLVSFYNNEISEKSEIFDDQFSVERPDGSNFTLKIRSTKLEDSAMYFCASRATGAQVNEQFFGPGTRLTVL.